This TCR beta chain emerged from a study of Ad26.COV2.S vaccination and SARS-CoV-2 variants. Study background: Recipients of Ad26.COV2.S got it intramuscularly, once or twice 56 days apart.

Findings and caveats of the study: Once vaccination had occurred, spike-specific CD8+ and CD4+ T cell responses reportedly showed substantial breadth.

Turning to this clone: The antigen is unknown.

The CDR3 sequence is 17 residues long. CDR1 and CDR2 (germline): MDHEN, SYDVKM. Trimming removed 6 bases from V and 1 base from J; junction bases left unmatched: 6. The method was immunoSEQ multiplex PCR; TCRdb's version includes in-frame clones alone and lacks a portion of them. The table has a few hundred thousand clones, about 89% seen once. Sample treatment: roughly 18 received Ad26.COV2.S at low or high dose, single or two shots; about 5 received placebo; per-sample allocation not given. Sampling occurred on day 63 after the first vaccine or placebo injection. This person who donated was an adult of 18-55 years in Boston. The study used a vaccine consisting of an Ad26 vector that expressed Wuhan-strain SARS-CoV-2 spike.

The sequencing used peripheral blood, collected in a trial of Ad26.COV2.S vaccine versus placebo. The sequence was collected from a person between 18 and 60 years old who received the Ad26.COV2.S COVID-19 vaccine or a placebo. The rearrangement uses TRBV28 and TRBJ2-6, with 10 nucleotides matching TRBD1. Written as DNA, the CDR3 is TGTGCCAGCAGCCCCCGGACAGGGGGATCTGGGGCCAACGTCCTGACTTTC. It yields the protein CASSPRTGGSGANVLTF.